The TCR beta chain under discussion was sequenced for a study of cytomegalovirus exposure and HLA in healthy donors. Both 60 Vbeta primers and 13 Jbeta primers went into the PCR. The method was immunoSEQ multiplex PCR; TCRdb's version includes in-frame clones alone and lacks a portion of them. The sample table includes tens of thousands of clones. The V and J ends lost 6 bases and 4 bases, in that order; junction bases with no gene match: 9. CDR1 ENHRY and CDR2 SYGVKD come from the germline V gene. The CDR3 has 15 amino acids. This chain connects TRBV10-3 to TRBJ1-1; 9 bases are shared with TRBD1. The receptor comes from a woman aged 25 to 45 in good health and CMV-seropositive. The sequenced sample was PBMCs. CDR3 loop: CAIRGDDRGVTEAFF. CDR3 DNA: TGTGCCATCAGAGGTGACGACAGGGGGGTCACTGAAGCTTTCTTT.